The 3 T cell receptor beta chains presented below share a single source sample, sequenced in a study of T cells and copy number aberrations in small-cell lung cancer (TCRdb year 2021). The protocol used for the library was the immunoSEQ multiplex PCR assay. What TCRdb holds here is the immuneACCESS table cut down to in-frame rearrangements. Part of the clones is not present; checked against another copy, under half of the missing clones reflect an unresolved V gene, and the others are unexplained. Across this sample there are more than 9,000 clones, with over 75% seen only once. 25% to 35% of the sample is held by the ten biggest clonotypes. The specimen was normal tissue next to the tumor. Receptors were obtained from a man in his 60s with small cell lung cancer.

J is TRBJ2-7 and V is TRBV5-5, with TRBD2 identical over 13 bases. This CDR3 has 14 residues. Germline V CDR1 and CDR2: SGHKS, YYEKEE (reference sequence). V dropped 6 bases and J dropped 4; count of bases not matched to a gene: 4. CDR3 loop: CASTGTSGVYEQYF. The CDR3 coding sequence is TGTGCCAGCACCGGGACTAGCGGGGTATACGAGCAGTACTTC.

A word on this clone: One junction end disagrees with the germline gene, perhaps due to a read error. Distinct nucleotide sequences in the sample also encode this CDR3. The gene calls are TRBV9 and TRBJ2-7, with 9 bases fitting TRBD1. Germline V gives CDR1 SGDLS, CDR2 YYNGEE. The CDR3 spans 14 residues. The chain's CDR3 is CASSEQGARGEQYF. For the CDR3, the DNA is TGTGCCAGCAGCGAACAGGGGGCGCGGGGCGAGCAATACTTC.

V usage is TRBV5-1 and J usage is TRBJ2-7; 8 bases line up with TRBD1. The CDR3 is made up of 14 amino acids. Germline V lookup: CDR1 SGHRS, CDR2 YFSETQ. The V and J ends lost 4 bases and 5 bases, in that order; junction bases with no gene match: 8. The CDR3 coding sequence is TGCGCCAGCAGCCATGACAGGGGTGGAGACGAGCAGTACTTC. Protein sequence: CASSHDRGGDEQYF.